This T cell receptor beta chain came from a study of blood T cell repertoires in COVID-19. Study details: Nucleic acid was either cDNA or gDNA, and it came from T cells, B-cell-depleted T cells, or PBMCs.

Some clones are missing from TCRdb's copy, which holds only in-frame ones; the method was immunoSEQ multiplex PCR. The repertoire includes some 150,000 clones, about 84% of them detected once, and approximately 12% sits in the top ten. In germline, CDR1 is MNHEY, CDR2 SMNVEV (reference sequence). Losses at the gene ends were 4 bases for V and 2 bases for J; bases not matched to a gene: 4. This CDR3 has 15 amino acids. V and J are TRBV27 and TRBJ1-5; 8 bases line up with TRBD1. The sequenced sample was peripheral blood. The TCR was taken from a man in his 60s with active or convalescent COVID-19. The CDR3 bases are TGTGCCAGCAGTTCCCAGGGGGCAGGCAATCAGCCCCAGCATTTT. Translating gives CASSSQGAGNQPQHF.